This T cell receptor beta chain was observed in a study of cytomegalovirus exposure and HLA in healthy donors. In the study overall: HLA-typed donors were the source of roughly 85 million unique TCRs held in an early data release.

Germline-derived CDR1 and CDR2 are MNHNS and SASEGT. The CDR3 length is 15 residues. The V and J ends lost 6 bases and 5 bases respectively, with 19 bases between them. The PCR ran on 60 Vbeta and 13 Jbeta primers. Using immunoSEQ multiplex PCR, the repertoire was profiled, and TCRdb retains in-frame clones only, with some absent. This sample has more than 150,000 clones; 84% occur once, and the top ten carry around 0.26%. The chain couples TRBV6-1 to TRBJ2-5, with D perhaps matching TRBD1 (5 bases). Sequencing was performed on PBMCs. The TCR sequence derives from a boy between 5 and 17 years old in good health and CMV-seronegative. CDR3 nucleotides: TGTGCCAGCAGCGGAAGGTGGCAGGGTTTGGAGACCCAGTACTTC. This gives the protein CASSGRWQGLETQYF.